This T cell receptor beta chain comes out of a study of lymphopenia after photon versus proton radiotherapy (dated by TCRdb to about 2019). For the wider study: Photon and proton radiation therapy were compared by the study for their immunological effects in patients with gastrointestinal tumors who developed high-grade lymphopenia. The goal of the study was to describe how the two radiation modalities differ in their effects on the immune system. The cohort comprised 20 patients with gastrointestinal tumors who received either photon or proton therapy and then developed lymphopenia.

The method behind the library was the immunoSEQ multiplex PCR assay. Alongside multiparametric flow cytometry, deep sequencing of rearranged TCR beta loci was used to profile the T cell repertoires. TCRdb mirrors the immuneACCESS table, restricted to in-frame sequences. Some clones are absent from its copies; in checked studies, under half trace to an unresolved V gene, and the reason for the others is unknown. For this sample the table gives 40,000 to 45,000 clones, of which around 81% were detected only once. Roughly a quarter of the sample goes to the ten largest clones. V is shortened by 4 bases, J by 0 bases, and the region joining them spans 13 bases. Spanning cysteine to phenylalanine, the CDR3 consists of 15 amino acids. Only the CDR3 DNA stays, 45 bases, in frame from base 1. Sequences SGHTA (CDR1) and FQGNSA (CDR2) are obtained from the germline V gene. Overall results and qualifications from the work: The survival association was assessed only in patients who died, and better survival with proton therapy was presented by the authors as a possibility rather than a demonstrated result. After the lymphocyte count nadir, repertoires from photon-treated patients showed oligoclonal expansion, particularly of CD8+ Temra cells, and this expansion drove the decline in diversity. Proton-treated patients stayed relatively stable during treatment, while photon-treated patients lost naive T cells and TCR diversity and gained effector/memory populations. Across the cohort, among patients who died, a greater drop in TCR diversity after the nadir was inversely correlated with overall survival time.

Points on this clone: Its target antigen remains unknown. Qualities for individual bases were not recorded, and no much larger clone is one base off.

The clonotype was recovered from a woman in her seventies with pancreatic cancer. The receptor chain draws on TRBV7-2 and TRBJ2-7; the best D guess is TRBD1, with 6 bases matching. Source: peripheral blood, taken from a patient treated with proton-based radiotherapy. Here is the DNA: TGTGCCAGCAGCTCAGGGGCAGGGAGCTCCTACGAGCAGTACTTC. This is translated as CASSSGAGSSYEQYF.